The entry below describes one T cell receptor beta chain. The V end lost 0 bases, the J end lost 5 bases, and 15 bases lay between the germline ends. CDR3 length: 15 residues. Germline V gives CDR1 SGHRS, CDR2 YFSETQ. The authors sequenced TCR beta from blood CD8+ and CD4+ T cells. Healthy donors formed controls matched for age and sex. TEMRA cells were enriched by FACS, while CD8+ and CD4+ T cells were obtained through a negative isolation that was performed magnetically. The record originates from a study of CD8 T cells in Susac syndrome. The authors reverse transcribed 0.5 to 1 ug RNA with random hexamers. Amplification of TCR beta CDR3 was carried out by immunoSEQ multiplex PCR, which covered 54 Vbeta and 13 Jbeta segments. MiXCR, applied by TCRdb to the immunoSEQ multiplex PCR reads, yields one record per CDR3 protein. Found here are tens of thousands of distinct CDR3 sequences, about 91% of them singletons; the top ten hold around 0.38%.

The gene calls are TRBV5-1 and TRBJ2-7; either TRBD1 or TRBD2 may supply D (6 bases each). The origin of this receptor is a human donor in good health. The sequencing input was CD8+ T cells from PBMCs. The CDR3 loop is CASSLEGWGADEQYF. The CDR3, as DNA: TGCGCCAGCAGCTTGGAGGGGTGGGGGGCGGACGAGCAGTACTTC.